One sample yielded the 21 T cell receptor beta chains listed below, sequenced in a study of blood T cell repertoires in COVID-19. Measured with immunoSEQ multiplex PCR; TCRdb has only the in-frame clones, and not every one. This table has about 100,000 clones, 80% to 90% appearing once. Sequenced sample: peripheral blood. The receptors derive from a human donor in a cohort sampled during active COVID-19.

The chain joins TRBV9 to TRBJ2-1, with 7 bases identical to TRBD1. The CDR3 is made up of 15 amino acids. CDR1 SGDLS and CDR2 YYNGEE come from the germline V gene. V dropped 2 bases and J dropped 6; count of bases not matched to a gene: 8. The CDR3 DNA is TGTGCCAGCAGCGTTGACAGGGTCTCTATCAATGAGCAGTTCTTC. This codes for CASSVDRVSINEQFF.

The chain combines TRBV4-2 with TRBJ2-5; 8 nucleotides align to TRBD1. Trimming cost V 4 bases and J 2 bases; bases outside gene matches: 6. This CDR3 comprises 15 residues. Germline values: CDR1 LGHNA, CDR2 YNFKEQ. The chain's CDR3 is CASSRGRQGQETQYF. The CDR3 coding sequence is TGTGCCAGCAGCCGGGGGCGACAGGGGCAAGAGACCCAGTACTTC.

V is TRBV12-3 or TRBV12-4 and J is TRBJ1-4, with TRBD1 as a possible D gene (5 bases). V was pared by 6 bases and J by 3 bases, with 8 bases between. The CDR3 loop spans 13 amino acids. The CDR3 reads CASRDTPNEKLFF. The CDR3 DNA reads as TGTGCCAGCAGGGACACGCCTAATGAAAAACTGTTTTTT.

CDR3 sequence: CASSGWTGQFSETQYF. The CDR3 DNA is TGCGCCAGCAGCGGATGGACAGGGCAATTTTCGGAGACCCAGTACTTC. J is TRBJ2-5 and V is TRBV5-1, with TRBD1 identical over 8 bases. V trimming: 4 bases; J trimming: 5 bases; junction bases outside the gene matches: 13. The CDR3 length is 16 residues. The germline CDR1 and CDR2 sequences are SGHRS and YFSETQ.

The CDR3: CASTLGLSGYTF. CDR3 sequence (DNA): TGTGCCAGCACCTTAGGACTATCTGGCTACACCTTC. J is TRBJ1-2 and V is TRBV2; unclear D gene. Germline V CDR1 and CDR2: SNHLY, FYNNEI. The V and J ends lost 7 bases and 7 bases respectively, with 13 bases between them. This CDR3 has 12 residues.

The V gene is TRBV6-5, the J gene TRBJ2-7, with 8 bases that match TRBD2. In germline, CDR1 is MNHEY, CDR2 SVGAGI. With 9 bases clipped from V and 6 bases from J, the junction kept 10 bases outside the gene matches. The length of the CDR3 is 13 residues. This CDR3 reads CASESGSVGEQYF. In DNA form, the CDR3 reads TGTGCCAGTGAAAGCGGGAGTGTCGGCGAGCAGTACTTC.

The CDR3 DNA reads as TGTGCCAGCAGCCGAGCCGGGCTTGGGAGCGCAGATACGCAGTATTTT. Translation: CASSRAGLGSADTQYF. The chain uses TRBV6-6 and TRBJ2-3, with a possible D match to TRBD2 (5 bases). V was shortened by 6 bases and J by 4 bases, with 20 bases between the two germline ends. The CDR3 extends over 16 amino acids. CDR1 MNHNY and CDR2 SVGAGI come from the germline V gene (reference sequence).

The chain joins TRBV5-6 to TRBJ2-5; tentative D call: TRBD2 (7 bases). Trimming shortened V by 4 bases and J by 5 bases, and 18 bases separated the two germline ends. Germline lookup yields CDR1 SGHDT and CDR2 YYEEEE. There are 15 residues in the CDR3. Written as DNA, the CDR3 is TGTGCCAGCAGCCCTGTTCGGGGGGCCAGGGAGACCCAGTACTTC. It is translated as CASSPVRGARETQYF.

The rearrangement joins TRBV7-6 to TRBJ2-7; the match to TRBD2 covers 9 bases. The CDR3 length is 16 residues. The germline gives CDR1 SGHVS, CDR2 FNYEAQ. After removal of 5 bases from V and 0 bases from J, the junction contained 8 bases not matched to a gene. The CDR3 bases are TGTGCCAGCAGCCCGGGCGGGGGACTAGCCTCCTACGAGCAGTACTTC. Protein: CASSPGGGLASYEQYF. Full variable domain (rest looked up from reference TRBV7-6 and TRBJ2-7): GAGVSQSPRYKVTKRGQDVALRCDPISGHVSLYWYRQALGQGPEFLTYFNYEAQQDKSGLPNDRFSAERPEGSISTLTIQRTEQRDSAMYRCASSPGGGLASYEQYFGPGTRLTVT.

J is TRBJ2-7 and V is TRBV29-1, with D maybe TRBD1 (6 bases). The CDR3 is 13 amino acids. The V gene lost 5 bases and the J gene lost 1 base, with 12 bases spanning the gap. Germline CDR1 is SQVTM and CDR2 is ANQGSEA. The CDR3 region has the DNA TGCAGCGTTTCCAAGGGGGATTCCTACGAGCAGTACTTC. This encodes CSVSKGDSYEQYF.

V usage is TRBV19 and J usage is TRBJ2-7; D possibly corresponds to TRBD1 (5 bases). Germline CDR1 reads LNHDA; CDR2 reads SQIVND (reference sequence). The length of the CDR3 is 13 residues. Trimming pared 6 bases from V and 6 bases from J, leaving 15 bases between. The CDR3 bases are TGTGCCAGTAGCGTGGACACAAGGTTCGAGCAGTACTTC. It specifies CASSVDTRFEQYF.

About this clone: The same CDR3 also results from other DNA sequences found in this sample. The chain uses TRBV25-1 and TRBJ2-2; 10 bases match TRBD1. Germline CDR1 is MGHDK and CDR2 is SYGVNS. J gave up 5 bases and V 9 bases, and 3 bases lay outside the gene matches. This CDR3 comprises 13 residues. The CDR3 DNA reads as TGTGCCAGTAGACAGGGGGCTACCGGGGAGCTGTTTTTT. Translated: CASRQGATGELFF.

J is TRBJ1-2 and V is TRBV5-1, with a possible D match to TRBD1 (5 bases). There are 16 residues in the CDR3. Germline CDR1 SGHRS, CDR2 YFSETQ. Deletions cut 0 bases from V and 0 bases from J, with 12 bases between. CDR3 sequence (DNA): TGCGCCAGCAGCTTGGCCAGGACATCAGCTAACTATGGCTACACCTTC. Residues: CASSLARTSANYGYTF.

The chain employs TRBV19 and TRBJ2-1, with D unresolved. Per the germline V gene, CDR1 is LNHDA and CDR2 is SQIVND (reference sequence). The CDR3 is made up of 16 amino acids. V lost 3 bases to trimming and J lost 2 bases, with 14 bases between them. The CDR3 nucleotides read TGTGCCAGTAGTATTATCAGACTGCTCGCCTACAATGAGCAGTTCTTC. Translation: CASSIIRLLAYNEQFF.

The CDR3 reads CASSQGQGRTEAFF. Written as DNA, the CDR3 is TGCGCCAGCAGCCAAGGACAGGGAAGGACTGAAGCTTTCTTT. V and J are TRBV5-1 and TRBJ1-1, with 8 bases lining up with TRBD1. The CDR3 has 14 residues. Germline V gene data show CDR1 as SGHRS and CDR2 as YFSETQ. The V and J ends lost 4 bases and 5 bases, in that order; junction bases with no gene match: 7.

This clone turned up a few times. The rearrangement joins TRBV30 to TRBJ2-7; weak D call: TRBD2 (6 bases). Looked up from germline, CDR1 is GTSNPN and CDR2 is SVGIG (reference sequence). The germline V and J ends were trimmed by 4 bases and 4 bases, with 14 bases remaining between them. There are 13 residues in the CDR3. CDR3 DNA sequence: TGTGCCTGGATCGGGACTGGAGAATACGAGCAGTACTTC. It is translated as CAWIGTGEYEQYF.

This clone was detected only once. The chain couples TRBV6-5 to TRBJ2-1; 14 bases are shared with TRBD2. There are 15 residues in the CDR3. V trimming: 6 bases; J trimming: 4 bases; junction bases outside the gene matches: 2. From germline, CDR1 is MNHEY and CDR2 SVGAGI. The CDR3 sequence: CASSGLAGGYNEQFF. The CDR3, as DNA: TGTGCCAGCAGCGGACTAGCGGGAGGTTACAATGAGCAGTTCTTC.

The chain employs TRBV12-3 or TRBV12-4 and TRBJ1-5, with 9 bases matching TRBD1. The CDR3 totals 13 residues. The junction had 3 bases not matched to a gene; V was cut back by 5 bases and J by 7 bases. The CDR3 sequence: CASSTGGRQPQHF. In DNA form, the CDR3 reads TGTGCCAGCAGTACAGGGGGCAGGCAGCCCCAGCATTTT.

The chain recombines TRBV5-1 with TRBJ2-2, with D maybe TRBD1 (6 bases). Germline CDR1 reads SGHRS; CDR2 reads YFSETQ. This CDR3 has 15 residues. Between the trimmed V and J ends, which lost 3 bases and 1 base, there was a span of 10 bases. CDR3 protein: CASSYGTRNTGELFF. CDR3 DNA: TGCGCCAGCAGCTACGGGACAAGGAACACCGGGGAGCTGTTTTTT.

The gene calls are TRBV5-1 and TRBJ2-3, with D perhaps matching TRBD1 (7 bases). Trimming took off 0 bases at V and 4 bases at J, with 12 bases between the two ends. Germline V CDR1 and CDR2: SGHRS, YFSETQ. The CDR3 sequence is 15 residues long. The CDR3 DNA reads as TGCGCCAGCAGCTTGGCCGGAGGGGGCGCAGATACGCAGTATTTT. It specifies CASSLAGGGADTQYF. Drawing the rest from reference TRBV5-1 and TRBJ2-3, the complete variable domain is KAGVTQTPRYLIKTRGQQVTLSCSPISGHRSVSWYQQTPGQGLQFLFEYFSETQRNKGNFPGRFSGRQFSNSRSEMNVSTLELGDSALYLCASSLAGGGADTQYFGPGTRLTVL.

V gene TRBV18 combines with J gene TRBJ2-3, with 11 bases aligning to TRBD2. The CDR3 runs 16 residues. J gave up 2 bases and V 3 bases, and 4 bases lay outside the gene matches. CDR1 and CDR2 from the germline V gene are KGHSH and LQKENI. This CDR3 is CASSPGTSGNTDTQYF. The DNA of the CDR3 is TGTGCCAGCTCACCCGGGACTAGCGGAAACACAGATACGCAGTATTTT.